The sequence of this T cell receptor beta chain was determined in a study of cytomegalovirus exposure and HLA in healthy donors. V lost 1 base to trimming and J lost 9 bases, with 10 bases between them. The length of the CDR3 is 11 residues. Germline CDR1 reads DFQATT; CDR2 reads SNEGSKA (reference sequence). PCR involved 60 Vbeta and 13 Jbeta primers. Some clones are missing from TCRdb's copy, which holds only in-frame ones; the method was immunoSEQ multiplex PCR. The sample records tens of thousands of clones, around 80% being singletons. Overall study findings and caveats: In a later analysis, TCR beta V- and J-gene trimming showed a link to a missense DCLRE1C variant. The study listed approximately 160 cytomegalovirus-associated TCR beta chains. A prior analysis recorded that most TCR beta V segments were productive about 87% or about 30% of the time.

As regards this clone: Its specificity is unknown.

The genes are TRBV20-1 and TRBJ2-7, with D maybe TRBD1 (6 bases). The sample was PBMCs. The clonotype originates from a man aged 18 to 30 in good health and CMV-seronegative. The CDR3 sequence is CSARGTVVQYF. DNA of the CDR3: TGCAGTGCTAGAGGGACAGTAGTGCAGTACTTC.